This record concerns one T cell receptor (beta chain) sequence. A quantity of roughly 0.5 to 1 ug RNA underwent reverse transcription using random hexamers. It was immunoSEQ multiplex PCR that amplified TCR beta CDR3 across 54 Vbeta and 13 Jbeta. TCRdb reprocessed the immunoSEQ multiplex PCR reads with MiXCR, giving one entry per CDR3 protein. There are roughly 180,000 distinct CDR3 sequences in the sample; about 94% occur only once, and 0.09% to 0.1% lies in the top ten. CD8+ and CD4+ T cells from blood underwent TCR beta sequencing. The sample is drawn from a study of CD8 T cells in Susac syndrome. Background on the study: At the time of blood draw, patients with Susac syndrome were therapy-naive, receiving corticosteroids, or receiving intravenous immunoglobulin alone.

The germline V and J ends were trimmed by 0 bases and 4 bases, with 16 bases remaining between them. Germline lookup yields CDR1 DFQATT and CDR2 SNEGSKA (reference sequence). The CDR3 is 15 amino acids. Sequenced sample: CD4+ T cells from PBMCs. The sequence was collected from a human donor with Susac syndrome. The rearrangement uses TRBV20-1 and TRBJ2-7; D remains ambiguous. The CDR3 region has the DNA TGCAGTGCTAGAGATCTACCGAACTCAAGGTACGAGCAGTACTTC. Translated: CSARDLPNSRYEQYF.